Presented here are 25 T cell receptor beta chains from one specimen sequenced in a study of regulatory T cells in long-lasting Graves disease. The time point is: newly diagnosed GD, antithyroid drugs for less than 3 months. With RNA extracted from PBMCs as input, the TCR library was made. Building of the TCR beta libraries involved iRepertoire HTBI primers and Arm-PCR of CDR3 regions. TCRdb reprocessed the multiplex PCR reads with MiXCR, giving one entry per CDR3 protein. Of hundreds of thousands of distinct CDR3 sequences in the sample, around a sixth are singletons; the top ten hold 22%. This material consisted of peripheral blood mononuclear cells (PBMCs), taken at new diagnosis, from a patient treated with antithyroid drugs. Receptors were obtained from a female donor with Graves disease.

The V call is TRBV29-1, the J call TRBJ2-7; 11 nucleotides match TRBD2. The CDR3 length is 15 residues. V shed 0 bases and J 6 bases; nucleotides not matched to a gene: 7. Per the germline V gene, CDR1 is SQVTM and CDR2 is ANQGSEA. Here the CDR3 DNA reads TGCAGCGTTGAAGATCTGGGGCTAGCGGGAGGCGAGCAGTACTTC. Its translation: CSVEDLGLAGGEQYF.

The genes are TRBV19 and TRBJ1-2; D is ambiguous. Trimming shortened V by 1 base and J by 5 bases, and 14 bases separated the two germline ends. Germline values: CDR1 LNHDA, CDR2 SQIVND (reference sequence). The CDR3 extends over 15 amino acids. The CDR3 loop is CASSIVRDGAYGYTF. The DNA for the CDR3 is TGTGCCAGTAGTATAGTTCGCGACGGAGCATATGGCTACACCTTC.

Points on this clonotype: With a much larger clone just one base away, this may be a read error. The CDR3 sequence is CASSSGQGAYSEQFF. In nucleotides, the CDR3 is TGTGCCAGCAGTTCCGGACAGGGGGCTTACAGTGAGCAGTTCTTC. This sequence joins TRBV27 and TRBJ2-1, with 11 bases fitting TRBD1. The germline gives CDR1 MNHEY, CDR2 SMNVEV (reference sequence). The CDR3 is 15 amino acids.

As concerns this clonotype: A much more abundant neighbour one base away suggests this may be a read error. V gene TRBV7-2 combines with J gene TRBJ1-2, with 8 bases lining up with TRBD1. Looked up from germline, CDR1 is SGHTA and CDR2 is FQGNSA. This CDR3 contains 15 residues. The CDR3 here is CASSLDGRGPYGCTF. CDR3 nucleotide sequence: TGTGCCAGCAGCTTAGATGGCAGGGGGCCATATGGCTGCACCTTC.

The V and J genes are TRBV7-3 and TRBJ2-2; D remains unclear. The germline V gene encodes CDR1 SGHTA and CDR2 FQGTGA. This CDR3 contains 17 residues. V lost 8 bases and J lost 4, with 23 bases in between. DNA for the CDR3: TGTGCCAGCTTTTTTTACCTTTCCGCCGCGCCCACCGGGGAGCTGTTTTTT. Protein: CASFFYLSAAPTGELFF.

The J gene is TRBJ1-1, the V gene TRBV3-1; weak D call: TRBD1 (6 bases). This CDR3 contains 14 residues. Germline loops: CDR1 LGHDT, CDR2 YNNKEL (reference sequence). V was shortened by 8 bases and J by 1 base, with 14 bases between the two germline ends. The DNA for the CDR3 is TGTGCCAGCCGCCGACAGGAGTCGAACACTGAAGCTTTCTTT. It encodes CASRRQESNTEAFF. Full variable domain (rest looked up from reference TRBV3-1 and TRBJ1-1): DTAVSQTPKYLVTQMGNDKSIKCEQNLGHDTMYWYKQDSKKFLKIMFSYNNKELIINETVPNRFSPKSPDKAHLNLHINSLELGDSAVYFCASRRQESNTEAFFGQGTRLTVV.

Comments on this clonotype: With a much larger clone just one base away, this may be a read error. J is TRBJ2-3 and V is TRBV6-4, with D possibly being TRBD1 (6 bases). This CDR3 comprises 14 residues. Germline V gene sequence: CDR1 MRHNA, CDR2 SNTAGT. This CDR3 reads CVSSPQGPTDTQYF. Written as DNA, the CDR3 is TGTGTCAGCTCACCGCAGGGGCCCACAGATACGCAGTATTTT.

The sample holds many counts of this clonotype. V and J are TRBV4-1 and TRBJ1-2, with a weak D call TRBD1 (5 bases). CDR1 is MGHRA and CDR2 is YSYEKL in the germline V gene. The CDR3 spans 13 residues. Between the trimmed V and J ends, which lost 1 base and 4 bases, there was a span of 7 bases. This chain's CDR3 is CASSQVGVYGYTF. The DNA for the CDR3 is TGCGCCAGCAGCCAAGTGGGGGTCTATGGCTACACCTTC.

In this sample, this clonotype turned up many times. V and J are TRBV12-3 or TRBV12-4 and TRBJ1-2; 7 bases are a match to TRBD1. This CDR3 has 13 amino acids. Trimming cost V 5 bases and J 3 bases; bases outside gene matches: 3. CDR3 protein: CASSAQGDYGYTF. The CDR3 DNA reads TGTGCCAGCAGTGCCCAGGGGGACTATGGCTACACCTTC.

This clonotype was found many times. The CDR3 region is CASSPRLAGDQETQYF. The CDR3 bases are TGTGCCAGCAGCCCCAGACTAGCGGGGGACCAAGAGACCCAGTACTTC. The chain links TRBV3-1 to TRBJ2-5; 12 positions agree with TRBD2. Germline V lookup: CDR1 LGHDT, CDR2 YNNKEL (reference sequence). The CDR3 totals 16 residues. V lost 4 bases, J lost 0 bases, and 3 bases stayed unmatched.

This clonotype has a count of ten or more. The chain employs TRBV30 and TRBJ2-7, with D perhaps given as TRBD1 or TRBD2 (5 bases each). Trimming cost V 4 bases and J 3 bases, with 16 bases left between them. This CDR3 contains 14 residues. CDR1 is GTSNPN and CDR2 is SVGIG in the germline V gene (reference sequence). This CDR3 is CAWTIGTANYEQYF. In nucleotides, the CDR3 is TGTGCCTGGACTATCGGGACCGCCAACTACGAGCAGTACTTC.

Ten or more counts support this clonotype. The rearrangement uses TRBV5-1 and TRBJ1-1; 7 nucleotides match TRBD1. From germline, CDR1 is SGHRS and CDR2 YFSETQ. This CDR3 region has 15 residues. With V trimmed by 4 bases and J by 5 bases, 11 bases remained unmatched. This CDR3 reads CASSAGQPGGTEAFF. The CDR3 region has the DNA TGCGCCAGCAGCGCGGGACAGCCAGGGGGGACTGAAGCTTTCTTT.

Ten or more counts support this clonotype. The V call is TRBV24-1, the J call TRBJ2-7, with D hard to call. This CDR3 contains 13 residues. The V end was cut by 4 bases, the J end by 2 bases, with 8 bases between. The V gene's germline CDR1 is KGHDR and CDR2 SFDVKD. The CDR3 nucleotides read TGTGCCACCAGTGAAGACGACGCCTACGAGCAGTACTTC. It translates to CATSEDDAYEQYF.

This clonotype has only a few counts. The rearrangement links TRBV7-3 to TRBJ2-3; either TRBD1 or TRBD2 may supply D (5 bases each). CDR3 size: 18 residues. CDR1 and CDR2 from the germline V gene are SGHTA and FQGTGA. V lost 1 base to trimming and J lost 2 bases, with 19 bases between them. CDR3 bases: TGTGCCAGCAGCTTAAGGGGGTTGCTAGAGCTTAACACAGATACGCAGTATTTT. As protein: CASSLRGLLELNTDTQYF.

The table lists this clonotype with many counts. This rearrangement joins TRBV3-1 to TRBJ1-2, with 8 bases lining up with TRBD1. The V gene's germline CDR1 is LGHDT and CDR2 YNNKEL (reference sequence). This CDR3 region has 14 residues. The trim removed 3 bases at V and 7 bases at J, leaving 7 bases unmatched. CDR3 bases: TGTGCCAGCAGCCAGAAGGACAGGGTAGGTGGCTACACCTTC. The encoded protein is CASSQKDRVGGYTF.

This clonotype was recorded once. This may be a read error: a much more frequent sequence differs by one nucleotide. The rearrangement uses TRBV27 and TRBJ2-1; the match to TRBD2 covers 9 bases. The CDR3 loop spans 15 amino acids. V shed 2 bases and J 7 bases; nucleotides not matched to a gene: 6. Germline-derived CDR1 and CDR2 are MNHEY and SMNVEV (reference sequence). The CDR3 spells CASSLLAGRKNEQFF. The CDR3 DNA is TGTGCCAGCAGTTTACTAGCGGGAAGGAAAAATGAGCAGTTCTTC.

This clonotype was detected many times. The J gene is TRBJ1-1, the V gene TRBV6-5; D is possibly TRBD1 (6 bases). The CDR3 has 15 amino acids. The germline V gene has CDR1 MNHEY and CDR2 SVGAGI. The ends were cut back, 0 bases at V and 4 bases at J, with 12 bases in the middle. The CDR3 loop reads CASSYSAGVGTEAFF. CDR3 bases: TGTGCCAGCAGTTACTCGGCAGGGGTGGGCACTGAAGCTTTCTTT.

At least ten counts were recorded for this clonotype. The chain is built from TRBV20-1 and TRBJ2-7; TRBD2 matches at 11 bases. Germline V gene lookup returns CDR1 DFQATT and CDR2 SNEGSKA (reference sequence). This CDR3 is built from 15 residues. Trimming took 2 bases from V and 2 from J; bases not matched to a gene: 5. The CDR3 DNA is TGCAGTGCTAGATCGGGACTAGCGGTACCCTACGAGCAGTACTTC. It codes for CSARSGLAVPYEQYF.

This chain joins TRBV10-3 and TRBJ2-5, with 8 bases that match TRBD1. The trim removed 5 bases at V and 1 base at J, leaving 3 bases unmatched. Looked up from germline, CDR1 is ENHRY and CDR2 is SYGVKD. CDR3 length: 14 amino acids. The CDR3 DNA reads TGTGCCATCAGTCCTGGGACAGGCCAAGAGACCCAGTACTTC. It yields the protein CAISPGTGQETQYF.

This clonotype has a count of ten or more. The chain recombines TRBV7-2 with TRBJ2-3; 7 nucleotides align to TRBD2. Trimming removed 6 bases from V and 2 bases from J; junction bases left unmatched: 14. Germline V lookup: CDR1 SGHTA, CDR2 FQGNSA. The CDR3 totals 17 residues. The CDR3 region has the DNA TGTGCCAGCAGTTATATGCTTGGGGGGGGAGCCACAGATACGCAGTATTTT. This gives the protein CASSYMLGGGATDTQYF.

In its sample, this clonotype was seen once. One end of the junction fails to match germline, which may point to a read error. J is TRBJ2-5 and V is TRBV2, with TRBD1 as a possible D gene (6 bases). The CDR3 has 11 residues. Germline V gene sequence: CDR1 SNHLY, CDR2 FYNNEI. As DNA, the CDR3 is TGTGCCAGCACCAACAGGGACCTCTGCAACTTC. Protein: CASTNRDLCNF.

This clonotype was counted at least ten times. This chain links TRBV20-1 with TRBJ2-7; TRBD2 aligns across 9 bases. V shed 6 bases and J 1 base; nucleotides not matched to a gene: 10. In germline, CDR1 is DFQATT, CDR2 SNEGSKA (reference sequence). There are 15 residues in the CDR3. DNA for the CDR3: TGCAGTGCCCCGGGGGGCCTAGCGGGATCCTACGAGCAGTACTTC. This codes for CSAPGGLAGSYEQYF.

This clonotype has a count of ten or more. J is TRBJ1-1 and V is TRBV12-3 or TRBV12-4; D remains ambiguous. The CDR3 is 13 residues long. Trimming removed 2 bases at V and 2 bases at J, with 6 bases between. This CDR3 reads CASSLTVNTEAFF. The CDR3 DNA reads TGTGCCAGCAGTTTAACAGTTAACACTGAAGCTTTCTTT.

V is TRBV7-3 and J is TRBJ2-5; tentative D call: TRBD1 (6 bases). Germline CDR1 SGHTA, CDR2 FQGTGA. CDR3 length: 14 residues. V dropped 4 bases and J dropped 4 bases, with 13 bases sitting between them. The CDR3 DNA sequence: TGTGCCAGCAGCTACCAGGGGCTCGGAGAGACCCAGTACTTC. It codes for CASSYQGLGETQYF. The whole variable domain, remainder taken from reference TRBV7-3 and TRBJ2-5, is GAGVSQTPSNKVTEKGKYVELRCDPISGHTALYWYRQSLGQGPEFLIYFQGTGAADDSGLPNDRFFAVRPEGSVSTLKIQRTERGDSAVYLCASSYQGLGETQYFGPGTRLLVL.

This clonotype appeared many times. V usage is TRBV27 and J usage is TRBJ2-3, with a weak D call TRBD1 (5 bases). The CDR3 length is 15 residues. CDR1 is MNHEY, CDR2 SMNVEV, per germline (reference sequence). The germline V and J ends were trimmed by 2 bases and 4 bases, with 13 bases remaining between them. The CDR3 sequence: CASSLSPGWADTQYF. In nucleotides, the CDR3 is TGTGCCAGCAGTTTAAGTCCAGGGTGGGCAGATACGCAGTATTTT.